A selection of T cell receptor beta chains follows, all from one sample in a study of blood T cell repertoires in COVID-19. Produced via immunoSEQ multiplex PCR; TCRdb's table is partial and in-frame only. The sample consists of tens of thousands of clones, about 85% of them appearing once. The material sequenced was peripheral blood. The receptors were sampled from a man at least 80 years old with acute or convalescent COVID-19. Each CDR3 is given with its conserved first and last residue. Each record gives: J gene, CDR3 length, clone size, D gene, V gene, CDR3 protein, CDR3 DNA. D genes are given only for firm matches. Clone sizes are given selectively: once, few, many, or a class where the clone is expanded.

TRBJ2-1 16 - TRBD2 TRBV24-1 CATSDLRAGGRTGQFF TGTGCCACCAGTGATTTGCGGGCGGGAGGGAGGACGGGGCAGTTCTTC
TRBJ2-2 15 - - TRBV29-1 CSVPRGTFNTGELFF TGCAGCGTTCCCCGGGGGACTTTTAACACCGGGGAGCTGTTTTTT
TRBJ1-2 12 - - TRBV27 CASSGRDYGYTF TGTGCCAGCAGTGGGCGAGACTATGGCTACACCTTC
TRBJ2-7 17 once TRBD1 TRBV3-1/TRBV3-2 CASSQDIRQGASYEQYF TGTGCCAGCAGCCAAGATATTAGACAGGGGGCCTCCTACGAGCAGTACTTC
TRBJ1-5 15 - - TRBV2 CASSEGGRGNQPQHF TGTGCCAGCAGTGAGGGGGGTCGAGGCAATCAGCCCCAGCATTTT
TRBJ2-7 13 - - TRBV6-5 CASSYMGHYEQYF TGTGCCAGCAGTTACATGGGGCATTACGAGCAGTACTTC
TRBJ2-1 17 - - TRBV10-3 CAISEVLGPSSYNEQFF TGTGCCATCAGTGAGGTACTGGGCCCGAGCTCCTACAATGAGCAGTTCTTC
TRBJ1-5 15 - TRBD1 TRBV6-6 CASRPGQLSNQPQHF TGTGCCAGCAGGCCGGGACAGCTTAGCAATCAGCCCCAGCATTTT
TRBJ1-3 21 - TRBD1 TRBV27 CASSFTSPRIGTGGSGNTIYF TGTGCCAGCAGTTTCACAAGCCCCAGGATCGGGACAGGGGGCTCTGGAAACACCATATATTTT
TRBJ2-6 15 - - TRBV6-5 CASSPRSSGANVLTF TGTGCCAGTTCCCCGCGATCGTCTGGGGCCAACGTCCTGACTTTC
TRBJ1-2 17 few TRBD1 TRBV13 CASSLALGTGDIRGYTF TGTGCCAGCAGCTTAGCGCTCGGGACAGGGGATATACGAGGCTACACCTTC
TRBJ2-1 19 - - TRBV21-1 CASSPHRDKGLAKGNEQFF TGTGCCAGCAGCCCCCATCGGGACAAGGGACTAGCGAAGGGCAATGAGCAGTTCTTC
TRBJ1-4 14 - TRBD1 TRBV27 CASSPTGEGEKLFF TGTGCCAGCTCCCCGACAGGGGAGGGTGAAAAACTGTTTTTT
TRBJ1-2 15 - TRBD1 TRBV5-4 CASAPLTGGTYGYTF TGTGCCAGCGCACCTTTGACAGGGGGGACCTATGGCTACACCTTC
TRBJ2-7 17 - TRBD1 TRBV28 CASSSLRSTGLTYEQYF TGTGCCAGCAGTTCACTCAGATCGACAGGGCTCACCTACGAGCAGTACTTC
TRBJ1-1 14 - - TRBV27 CASSSLFLRAEAFF TGTGCCAGCAGTTCCCTGTTTTTGAGGGCTGAAGCTTTCTTT
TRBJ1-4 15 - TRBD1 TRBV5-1 CASSLQGATNEKLFF TGCGCCAGCAGCCTCCAGGGGGCGACTAATGAAAAACTGTTTTTT
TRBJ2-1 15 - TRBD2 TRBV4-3 CASSQAGTRNNEQFF TGCGCCAGCAGCCAAGCCGGGACTAGGAACAATGAGCAGTTCTTC
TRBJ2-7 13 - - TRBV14 CASSYGSFYEQYF TGTGCCAGCAGCTACGGGTCTTTTTACGAGCAGTACTTC
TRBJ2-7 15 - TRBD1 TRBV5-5 CASSKLTGLGYEQYF TGTGCCAGCAGTAAATTGACAGGGCTGGGATACGAGCAGTACTTC
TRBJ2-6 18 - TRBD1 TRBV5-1 CASSWRTGEVSGANVLTF TGCGCCAGCAGCTGGAGGACAGGGGAGGTATCTGGGGCCAACGTCCTGACTTTC
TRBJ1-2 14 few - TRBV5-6 CASSLTVRLGGYTF TGTGCCAGCAGCTTAACCGTCAGGTTAGGCGGCTACACCTTC
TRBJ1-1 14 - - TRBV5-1 CASSLWPLNTEAFF TGCGCCAGCAGCTTGTGGCCTTTGAACACTGAAGCTTTCTTT
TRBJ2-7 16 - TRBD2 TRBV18 CASSPPQLAGGYEQYF TGTGCCAGCTCACCACCGCAACTAGCGGGGGGGTACGAGCAGTACTTC
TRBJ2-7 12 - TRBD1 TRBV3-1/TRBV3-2 CATSDRTYEQYF TGTGCCACATCGGACAGGACTTACGAGCAGTACTTC
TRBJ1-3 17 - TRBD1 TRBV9 CASSVGTGGDSGNTIYF TGTGCCAGCAGCGTAGGGACAGGGGGGGATTCTGGAAACACCATATATTTT
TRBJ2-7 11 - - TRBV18 CAGSLNYEQYF TGTGCCGGCTCACTAAACTACGAGCAGTACTTC
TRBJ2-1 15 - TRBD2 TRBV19 CASTSIWGGHNEQFF TGTGCCAGTACCTCAATCTGGGGGGGACACAATGAGCAGTTCTTC
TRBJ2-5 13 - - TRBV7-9 CASSSGGIETQYF TGTGCCAGCAGCTCTGGGGGGATAGAGACCCAGTACTTC
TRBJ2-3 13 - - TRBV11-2 CASSLASTDTQYF TGTGCCAGCAGCTTGGCTAGCACAGATACGCAGTATTTT
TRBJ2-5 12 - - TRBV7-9 CASSGGVETQYF TGTGCCAGCAGCGGAGGGGTCGAGACCCAGTACTTC
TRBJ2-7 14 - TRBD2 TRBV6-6 CASRRLAGGGEQYF TGTGCCAGCAGACGTCTAGCGGGAGGGGGGGAGCAGTACTTC
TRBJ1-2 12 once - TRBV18 CASSPTAYGYTF TGTGCCAGCTCACCGACAGCCTATGGCTACACCTTC
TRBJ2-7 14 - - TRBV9 CASSAGGGNHEQYF TGTGCCAGCAGCGCTGGGGGCGGCAATCACGAGCAGTACTTC
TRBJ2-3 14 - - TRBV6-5 CASSYSGPSDTQYF TGTGCCAGCAGTTATTCTGGCCCCTCAGATACGCAGTATTTT
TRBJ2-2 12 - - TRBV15 CATRRTSGELFF TGTGCCACCAGACGTACTAGCGGGGAGCTGTTTTTT
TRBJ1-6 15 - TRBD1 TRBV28 CASSFLDRANSPLHF TGTGCCAGCAGTTTTTTGGACAGGGCTAATTCACCCCTCCACTTT
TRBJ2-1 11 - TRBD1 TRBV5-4 CASSFRDRRFF TGTGCCAGCAGCTTCCGGGACAGGAGATTCTTC
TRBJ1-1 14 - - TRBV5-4 CASSFRRQNTEAFF TGTGCCAGCAGCTTTCGGCGACAGAACACTGAAGCTTTCTTT
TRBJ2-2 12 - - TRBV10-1 CASRAPAGELFF TGCGCCAGCAGAGCCCCTGCGGGGGAGCTGTTTTTT
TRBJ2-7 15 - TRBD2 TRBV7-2 CASSPTSQRSYEQYF TGTGCCAGCAGCCCGACTAGCCAGCGCTCCTACGAGCAGTACTTC
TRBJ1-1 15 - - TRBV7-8 CASSLRNIMNTEAFF TGTGCCAGCAGCTTACGAAACATCATGAACACTGAAGCTTTCTTT
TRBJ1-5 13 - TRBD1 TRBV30 CAWSGQGGQPQHF TGTGCCTGGAGCGGACAGGGAGGCCAGCCCCAGCATTTT